This T cell receptor (beta chain) derives from a study of cytomegalovirus exposure and HLA in healthy donors (TCRdb year 2017). Background for the entire study: In an earlier analysis of 450 to 750 of the donors, 250 to 300 Gb of sequence data and 95 million to 130 million unique TCR beta sequences from 150 million to 200 million T cells were reported. An early release that covered some 630 HLA-typed donors contained around 300 gigabases of sequencing data and 65 million to 100 million unique TCR sequences. Among the roughly 430 genotyped donors, around 81% belonged to the genetic ancestry cluster associated with self-reported Caucasian donors. The aim of the study was to test whether cataloging public T cell receptors could identify signatures of past pathogen exposure. The study used immunosequencing to profile the T cell repertoires of some 600 subjects and linked those repertoires to cytomegalovirus serostatus. A separate validation cohort of 100 to 150 different subjects was used in addition to the 666-subject first cohort. High-throughput TCR immunosequencing, statistical association of individual TCRs with disease status, and machine learning were combined to predict cytomegalovirus infection status. To study patterns of TCR occurrence, a later analysis re-analyzed previously published TCR beta repertoires from hundreds of donors and added high-resolution HLA genotyping. The later analysis used no new phenotypic data to find candidate immune exposures, relying instead on TCR beta sequences and their occurrence across donors. To decide whether each TCR beta V gene segment behaved as functional or pseudogenic, an earlier analysis of 587 of the donors relied on high-throughput TCR beta sequencing. Donor age, sex, ethnicity and CMV serostatus were compiled together with the repertoire data. A later genetic analysis took genome-wide SNP genotypes for about three fifths of the roughly 670 donors and used that subset as a discovery cohort. Every discovery cohort repertoire had been produced on one sequencing platform. HLA typing included class I and class II loci at four-digit resolution. The number of donors typed differed by locus, with 629-630 for A, B, C, DRB1 and DQB1, 522 for DQA1, 600 to 610 for DPA1, and some 450 for DPB1. Because of strong linkage in the cohort, a few DR-DQ haplotypes were treated as single units for association and clustering. Among 300 to 500 genotyped donors of the cohort, an average of roughly 230,000 unique TCR beta nucleotide sequences was sequenced per donor, of which about 19% were non-productive. Broader findings and caveats from the paper: A further reported finding was that TCR beta sequences accurately predicted the HLA-A and HLA-B alleles for most subjects in the first cohort. The authors suggested that the approach could potentially be generalized to other disease states and immunological phenotypes. In this cohort, only TCR beta chains were sequenced, and detectable features were limited by the absence of alpha or paired-chain data. In an earlier analysis of over 550 of the donors, most TCR beta V segments were observed in productive rearrangements about 90% or about 30% of the time, broadly matching IMGT annotations. A later analysis found that most CMV-associated TCR beta chains appeared HLA-restricted, with HLA associations seemingly driven largely by CMV exposure. In both the original and validation cohorts, the classifier was reported to diagnose cytomegalovirus status with high specificity and sensitivity. In a later analysis, several top co-occurrence clusters were reported to appear linked to parvovirus B19, influenza, CMV and Epstein-Barr virus. Some IMGT-functional V segments, including TRBV6-2 and TRBV6-3, could not be told apart with the 87-base-pair reads, so those segments were excluded. In a later genetic analysis, a missense DCLRE1C variant was associated with V-gene and J-gene trimming of TCR beta chains, and the association was replicated in an independent cohort. Strong co-occurrence of HLA alleles, especially DR and DQ, made assigning TCR associations to individual alleles difficult. Compared with equally common non-associated chains, HLA-associated TCR beta chains in a later analysis were more clonally expanded and had lower generation probabilities. Linkage disequilibrium might explain the correlated functional status among segregating V segments, but an unknown experimental factor could not be excluded. Presence/absence analyses assumed roughly uniform sequencing depth across donors, an assumption that may not hold. In a later analysis, 16,951 TCR beta sequences were associated with specific HLA alleles at a false discovery rate of 0.05. A cluster of highly shared sequence variants was judged likely to represent a technical artifact of the sequencing pipeline. In vitro tests confirmed that a few of the cytomegalovirus-associated TCR beta chains recognize cytomegalovirus antigens. Because HLA typing was missing for some donors at each locus, association tests included only the typed subset. Because counts were too low, 15 to 20 rarely observed V segments, including chromosome 9 orphons, were left out of the earlier analysis of about 500 of the donors. The study gave a list of about 170 TCR beta chains associated with cytomegalovirus. According to a later analysis, TCR association rates differed among HLA loci, with DRB1 alleles showing the most associated TCRs and HLA-C alleles showing the fewest. For the cohort, immune exposure information was limited to CMV serostatus. While some public TCRs were present in many individuals, most TCR sequences turned up only very rarely across donors. In a later genetic analysis, fewer N-insertions in productive TCRs were reported among donors in an Asian-associated ancestry cluster than the roughly 700-donor mean.

In regard to this clone: Its antigen has not been determined. Base quality data are lacking; no much larger clone is found one base away.

According to the germline V gene (reference sequence), CDR1 reads SEHNR and CDR2 reads FQNEAQ. The V end gives up 0 bases and the J end 5 bases, leaving 4 bases in the junction not matched to a gene. Taken from cysteine to phenylalanine, the CDR3 has 15 residues. CDR3 DNA only is kept here, 45 bases in frame from base 1. The library was made by the immunoSEQ multiplex PCR assay. The multiplex PCR relied on a mix of 60 forward primers for TCR Vbeta segments and 13 reverse primers for TCR Jbeta segments. The CDR3 region of rearranged TCR beta genes was amplified from genomic DNA by a multiplex PCR assay. The Illumina HiSeq System was used to sequence the amplified TCR beta libraries as 87-base-pair reads. The original pipeline was this. A later analysis counted about 76 million unique TCR beta chains across the 666 repertoires, and some 12 million of these chains were shared by at least two donors. To remove PCR and sequencing errors, raw reads were error-corrected and collapsed into unique sequences using a nearest-neighbor algorithm that merged closely related sequences. CDR3 sequences were aligned to IMGT reference sequences to assign V, D and J gene segments. For a sequence to be retained, a match of at least six nucleotides was required to both a V gene segment and a J gene segment. Rearrangements were called productive when the CDR3 lacked stop codons and stayed in frame with V and J; all others were non-productive. Following IMGT convention, CDR3 was defined as the stretch from the second conserved V-encoded cysteine up to the conserved J-encoded phenylalanine. The earlier analysis of a few hundred of the donors excluded any sequence lacking an unambiguous match to a single V gene segment. In an earlier analysis of 587 of the donors, V segments were called functional above 56.7% productive rearrangements and were called segregating when the between-donor standard deviation exceeded 5%. A statistical classification framework was built to diagnose cytomegalovirus status from the catalog of TCR beta chain sequences. V and J gene assignment, in a later analysis, came from comparing TCR nucleotide sequences with IMGT/GENE-DB human TR gene sequences. In a later analysis, CDR3 sequences and most-parsimonious VDJ recombination scenarios were assigned using the TCRdist pipeline. In a later analysis, each TCR beta chain was defined by its CDR3 amino acid sequence together with its V-gene family, and reads without a unique V-gene family were excluded. In a later analysis, approximately 640 highly shared, low-generation-probability nucleotide sequences were removed to address suspected cross-contamination and a sequencing artifact. In a later analysis, a clonal expansion index for each public chain was calculated from normalized within-repertoire ranks of inferred template counts. Generation probabilities in a later analysis came from a VDJ recombination model fitted to out-of-frame rearrangements, and those results were checked against IGoR. In a later analysis, TCR-TCR, TCR-HLA and TCR-CMV co-occurrence was scored with hypergeometric tests, and a repertoire-size bias correction was applied to TCR pairs. A later analysis estimated false discovery rates by permuting HLA or CMV assignments 20 times. In a later analysis, co-occurring TCRs were grouped using DBSCAN, with TCRdist sequence similarity added in when clustering inside HLA-allele-positive subsets. Repertoires with fewer than 30,000 or more than 120,000 public chains were left out of co-occurrence clustering, as were about five repertoires with anomalous nucleotide sharing. TCRdb provides this immuneACCESS table in a form limited to in-frame rearrangements. Some clones are lacking; in checked studies, under half of them reflect an unresolved V gene, and why the rest are absent is not known. V and J calls and clone size are copied from that table; D and trimming were computed from the DNA. This sample gives about 190,000 clones in total; 75% to 90% of them show up just once. The ten largest clones represent 0.31% of the sample.

The cohort comprised some 700 healthy bone marrow donors. All cohort members were sampled while nominally healthy, although unrecorded immune exposures were likely present. The donor tested CMV seronegative and was one of the 352 seronegative cohort members. A peripheral blood sample was collected from each donor, and TCR beta sequencing was performed on peripheral blood mononuclear cells. The Qiagen DNeasy Blood Extraction Kit was used to extract genomic DNA from the blood cell samples. This receptor was taken from a woman aged 30 to 39 in good health and CMV-seronegative. Sequenced sample: PBMCs. Recombination linked TRBV7-9 to TRBJ2-7; the central 10 bases match TRBD1. The CDR3 region reads CASSLASGTGDEQYF. The DNA is as follows: TGTGCCAGCAGCTTAGCTTCCGGGACAGGGGACGAGCAGTACTTC.